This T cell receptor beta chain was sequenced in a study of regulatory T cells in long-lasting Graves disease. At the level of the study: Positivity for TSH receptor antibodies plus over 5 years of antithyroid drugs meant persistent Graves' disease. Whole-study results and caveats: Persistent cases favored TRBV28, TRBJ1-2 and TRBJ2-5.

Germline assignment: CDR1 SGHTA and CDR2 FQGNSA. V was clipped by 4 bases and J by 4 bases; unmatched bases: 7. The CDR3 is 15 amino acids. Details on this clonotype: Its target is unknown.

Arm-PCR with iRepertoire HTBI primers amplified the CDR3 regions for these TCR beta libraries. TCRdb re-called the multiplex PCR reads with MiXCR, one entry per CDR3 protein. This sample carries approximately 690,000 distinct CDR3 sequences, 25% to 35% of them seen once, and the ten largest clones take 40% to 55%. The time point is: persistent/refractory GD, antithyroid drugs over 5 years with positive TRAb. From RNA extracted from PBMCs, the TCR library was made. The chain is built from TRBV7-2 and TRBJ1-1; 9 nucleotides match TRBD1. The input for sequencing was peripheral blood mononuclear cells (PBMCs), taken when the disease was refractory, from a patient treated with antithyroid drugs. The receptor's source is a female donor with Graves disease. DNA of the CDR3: TGTGCCAGCAGCTGGCGGACAGGGGCAGGCACTGAAGCTTTCTTT. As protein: CASSWRTGAGTEAFF.